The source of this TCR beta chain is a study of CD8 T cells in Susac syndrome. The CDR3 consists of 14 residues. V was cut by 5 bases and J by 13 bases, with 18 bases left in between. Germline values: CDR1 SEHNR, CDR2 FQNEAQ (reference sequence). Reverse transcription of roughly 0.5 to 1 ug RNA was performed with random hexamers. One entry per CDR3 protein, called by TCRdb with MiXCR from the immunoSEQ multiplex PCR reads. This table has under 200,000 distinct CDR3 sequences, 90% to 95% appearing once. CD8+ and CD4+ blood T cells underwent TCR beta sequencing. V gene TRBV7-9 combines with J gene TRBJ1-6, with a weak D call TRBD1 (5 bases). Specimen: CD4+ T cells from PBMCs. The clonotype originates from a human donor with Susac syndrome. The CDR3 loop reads CASSRDGALGPLHF. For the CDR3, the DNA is TGTGCCAGCAGCCGGGACGGAGCCTTGGGGCCCCTCCACTTT.